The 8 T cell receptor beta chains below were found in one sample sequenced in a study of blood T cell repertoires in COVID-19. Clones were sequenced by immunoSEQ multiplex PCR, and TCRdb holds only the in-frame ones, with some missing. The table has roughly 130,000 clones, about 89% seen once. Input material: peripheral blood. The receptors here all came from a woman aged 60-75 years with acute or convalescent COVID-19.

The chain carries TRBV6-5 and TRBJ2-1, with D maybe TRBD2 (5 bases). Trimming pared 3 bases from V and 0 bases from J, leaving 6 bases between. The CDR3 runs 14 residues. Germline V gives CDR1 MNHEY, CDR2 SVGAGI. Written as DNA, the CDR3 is TGTGCCAGCAGTTATGGGAGCTCCTACAATGAGCAGTTCTTC. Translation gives CASSYGSSYNEQFF.

Written as DNA, the CDR3 is TGTGCCAGCAGTACGTGGTGGAGGGGAACTGGAAACACCATATATTTT. Amino acid sequence: CASSTWWRGTGNTIYF. The genes are TRBV28 and TRBJ1-3; D is perhaps TRBD1 (5 bases). Germline V gene lookup returns CDR1 MDHEN and CDR2 SYDVKM. This CDR3 has 16 residues. Deletions cut 5 bases from V and 2 bases from J, with 16 bases between.

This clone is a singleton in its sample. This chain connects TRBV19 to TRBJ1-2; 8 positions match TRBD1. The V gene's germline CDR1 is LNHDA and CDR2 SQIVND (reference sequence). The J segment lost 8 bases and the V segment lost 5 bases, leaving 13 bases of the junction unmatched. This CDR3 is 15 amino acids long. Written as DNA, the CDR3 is TGTGCCAGTAGTGCGTCCCCTGGACAGGGCGGAGGCTACACCTTC. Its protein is CASSASPGQGGGYTF.

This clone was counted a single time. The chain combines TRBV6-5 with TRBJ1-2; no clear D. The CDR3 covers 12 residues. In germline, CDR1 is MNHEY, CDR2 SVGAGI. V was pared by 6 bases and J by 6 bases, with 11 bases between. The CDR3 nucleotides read TGTGCCAGCAGGGGCGACAACGATGGCTACACCTTC. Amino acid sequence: CASRGDNDGYTF.

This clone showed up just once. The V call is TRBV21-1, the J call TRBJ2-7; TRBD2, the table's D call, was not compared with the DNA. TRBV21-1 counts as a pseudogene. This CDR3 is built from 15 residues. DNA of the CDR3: TGTGCCAGCTCTCCTCCATGCGGGAGGGCCTACGAGCAGTACGTC. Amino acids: CASSPPCGRAYEQYV.

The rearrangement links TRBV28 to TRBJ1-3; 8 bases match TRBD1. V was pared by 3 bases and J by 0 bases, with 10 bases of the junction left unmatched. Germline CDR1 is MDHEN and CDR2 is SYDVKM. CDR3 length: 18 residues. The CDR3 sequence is CASSFPLGQGYSGNTIYF. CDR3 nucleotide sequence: TGTGCCAGCAGTTTTCCTTTAGGACAGGGATACTCTGGAAACACCATATATTTT.

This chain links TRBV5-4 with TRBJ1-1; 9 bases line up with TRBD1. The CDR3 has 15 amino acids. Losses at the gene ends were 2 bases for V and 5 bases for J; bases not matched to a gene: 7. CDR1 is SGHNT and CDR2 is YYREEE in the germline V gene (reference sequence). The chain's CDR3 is CASSLAGQGGTEAFF. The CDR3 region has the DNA TGTGCCAGCAGCTTAGCGGGACAGGGAGGAACTGAAGCTTTCTTT.

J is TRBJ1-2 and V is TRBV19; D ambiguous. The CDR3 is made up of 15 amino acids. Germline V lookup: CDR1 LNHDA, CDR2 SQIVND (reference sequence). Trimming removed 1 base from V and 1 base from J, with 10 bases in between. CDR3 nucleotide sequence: TGTGCCAGTAGTATAGGGCAGATGGTTAACTATGGCTACACCTTC. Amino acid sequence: CASSIGQMVNYGYTF.